This TCR beta chain was recorded in a study of glioma-infiltrating T cells. The iRepertoire nested amplicon-rescue multiplex PCR amplified TCR alpha and beta CDR3s from RNA. Input was roughly 95-400 ng of tissue mRNA or PBMC total RNA. MiXCR was run by TCRdb on the multiplex PCR reads, yielding one entry per CDR3 protein. The sample has around 190,000 distinct CDR3 sequences, around 40% seen once; the top ten hold around 5.2%. The CDR3 spans 18 residues. V was shortened by 4 bases and J by 2 bases, with 22 bases between the two germline ends. CDR1 is SGHVS and CDR2 is FQNEAQ in the germline V gene. This clonotype has at least ten counts. Antigen unknown. Whole-study results and caveats: Non-neoplastic patients had below-expected tissue-blood divergence, while all gliomas exceeded expectation. Tissue and blood shared very few CDR3 sequences.

This rearrangement joins TRBV7-8 to TRBJ2-3; D gene ambiguous. Sequenced input: glioma tissue, nonneoplastic brain tissue, or PBMCs (not recorded which). This clonotype was obtained from a human donor with low-grade glioma or glioblastoma, undergoing nonglioma brain surgery, or in good health (not recorded which). CDR3 DNA: TGTGCCAGCAGCTCGTCTTTCGATGGTACGGGCGTCACAGATACGCAGTATTTT. This gives the protein CASSSSFDGTGVTDTQYF.